This T cell receptor beta chain is drawn from a study of cytomegalovirus exposure and HLA in healthy donors. Study-wide results and limits: TCR beta chain V- and J-gene trimming was linked, in a later analysis, to a missense variant in DCLRE1C.

The PCR made use of 60 Vbeta and 13 Jbeta primers. Clones were sequenced by immunoSEQ multiplex PCR, and TCRdb holds only the in-frame ones, with some missing. The sample records roughly 130,000 clones, about 63% being singletons. Points on this clone: Its antigen is still unknown.

The CDR3 is 17 residues long. Germline-derived CDR1 and CDR2 are LGHNA and YNFKEQ. V was trimmed by 2 bases and J by 0 bases, leaving 14 bases between them. The chain employs TRBV4-2 and TRBJ1-3; D might be TRBD1 (5 bases). The sequencing input was PBMCs. This TCR came from a man aged 25-45 years in good health and CMV-seropositive. For the CDR3, the DNA is TGTGCCAGCAGCCAATCGGCCGCAGGGATCTCTGGAAACACCATATATTTT. Its protein product is CASSQSAAGISGNTIYF.